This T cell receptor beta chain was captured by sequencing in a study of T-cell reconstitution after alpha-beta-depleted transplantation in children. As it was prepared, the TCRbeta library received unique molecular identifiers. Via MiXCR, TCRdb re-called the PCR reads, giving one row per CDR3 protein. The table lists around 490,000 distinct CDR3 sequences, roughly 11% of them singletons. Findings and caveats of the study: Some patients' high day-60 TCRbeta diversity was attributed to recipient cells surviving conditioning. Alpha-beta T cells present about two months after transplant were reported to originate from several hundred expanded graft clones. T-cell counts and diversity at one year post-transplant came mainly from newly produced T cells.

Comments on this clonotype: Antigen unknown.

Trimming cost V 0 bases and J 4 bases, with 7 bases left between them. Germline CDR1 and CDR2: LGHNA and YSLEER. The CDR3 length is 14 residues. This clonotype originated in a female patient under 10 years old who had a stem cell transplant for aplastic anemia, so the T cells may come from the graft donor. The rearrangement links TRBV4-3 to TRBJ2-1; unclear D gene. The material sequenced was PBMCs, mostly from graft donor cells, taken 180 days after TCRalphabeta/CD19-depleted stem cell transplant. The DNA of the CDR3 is TGCGCCAGCAGCCAAGATCATGGTTACAATGAGCAGTTCTTC. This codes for CASSQDHGYNEQFF.